This is a list of T cell receptor beta chains from one sample in a study of blood T cells in healthy people across ages. TCRdb fed the 5' RACE reads into MiXCR, producing one record per CDR3 protein. The repertoire holds about 1,500,000 distinct CDR3 sequences, with 42% as singletons. Sequencing was done on a sample of blood. The receptors come from a young woman in good health. CDR3s include the opening cysteine and the closing phenylalanine or tryptophan. D genes are given only for firm matches. For some rows the clone size is stated as once, few or many, or as a class when expanded; others skip it.

TRBV3-1	-	TRBJ2-7	-	TGTGCCAGCAGCCATGAGAACCACTACGAGCAGTACTTC	CASSHENHYEQYF
TRBV20-1	TRBD2	TRBJ2-3	-	TGCAGTGCTAGAGATCTAGCGGGGGAATCCACAGATACGCAGTATTTT	CSARDLAGESTDTQYF
TRBV27	TRBD2	TRBJ2-1	few	TGTGCCAGCAGTTTATCGGCCGAGAGGACTAGGGTCAATGAGCAGTTCTTC	CASSLSAERTRVNEQFF
TRBV7-7	-	TRBJ2-5	-	TGTGCCAGCAGCCCGACCAATGAGCAGTACTTC	CASSPTNEQYF
TRBV4-1	-	TRBJ2-3	few	TGCGCCAGCAGCCAGGGTCCTCGTGGGGGCCTCAGAGATACGCAGTATTTT	CASSQGPRGGLRDTQYF
TRBV27	TRBD1	TRBJ1-2	-	TGTGCCAGCAGTTTCGACAGGGGGGGGAACTATGGCTACACCTTC	CASSFDRGGNYGYTF
TRBV7-9	TRBD1	TRBJ2-1	-	TGTGCCAGCACCCCACCCCGACAGGGAAGGTACAATGAGCAGTTCTTC	CASTPPRQGRYNEQFF
TRBV4-2	TRBD2	TRBJ2-1	-	TGTGCCAGCAGCCAAGAGGGTACACGGCTAGCGGGCAATGAGCAGTTCTTC	CASSQEGTRLAGNEQFF
TRBV5-5	-	TRBJ2-7	few	TGTGCCAGCAGCTTAATGTTAGGCGAGCAGTACTTC	CASSLMLGEQYF
TRBV20-1	TRBD1	TRBJ2-1	-	TGCAGTGCTAGAGATCCCGCACATAGGGGGCTATCAGTTTCGGATGAGCAGTTCTTC	CSARDPAHRGLSVSDEQFF
TRBV4-1	-	TRBJ2-7	-	TGCGCCAGCAGCCGTGCGTCTGGGCAAATCTACGAGCAGTACTTC	CASSRASGQIYEQYF
TRBV27	-	TRBJ1-1	few	TGTGCCAGCAGTTTGGGCCAAGAAGCTTTCTTT	CASSLGQEAFF
TRBV12-3/TRBV12-4	TRBD2	TRBJ2-3	-	TGTGCCAGCAGGACGAGCGGGGGGGCCACAGATACGCAGTATTTT	CASRTSGGATDTQYF
TRBV6-1	TRBD2	TRBJ2-5	-	TGTGCCAGCAGTCGCCCACCTTATCCGGGGGGATCGAAGACCCAGTACTTC	CASSRPPYPGGSKTQYF
TRBV30	-	TRBJ1-4	-	TGTGCCTGGAGTACCCAAGCAACTAATGAAAAACTGTTTTTT	CAWSTQATNEKLFF
TRBV3-1	-	TRBJ2-3	-	TGTGCCAGCAGCCGACAGTATACGCAGTATTTT	CASSRQYTQYF